This is a list of T cell receptor beta chains from one sample in a study of blood T cell repertoires in COVID-19. Data came from immunoSEQ multiplex PCR; TCRdb stores just in-frame clones and leaves some out. The repertoire holds 90,000 to 120,000 clones, with less than 80% as singletons. Sequences were obtained from peripheral blood. These receptor sequences come from a man between 70 and 80 years old with active or convalescent COVID-19. CDR3s include the opening cysteine and the closing phenylalanine or tryptophan. A D gene is named only where the DNA matches it firmly. Not all rows give a size; the values are once, few, many and, for expanded clones, a class.

V gene: TRBV11-1; CDR3 length: 13; D gene: TRBD1; J gene: TRBJ1-1; clone size: NA; CDR3 protein: CASSFHRGAEAFF; CDR3 DNA: TGTGCCAGCAGCTTTCACAGGGGCGCTGAAGCTTTCTTT
V gene: TRBV5-8; CDR3 length: 15; D gene: TRBD2; J gene: TRBJ2-1; clone size: NA; CDR3 protein: CASSWPAGGPREQFF; CDR3 DNA: TGTGCCAGCAGCTGGCCAGCGGGGGGGCCGCGTGAGCAGTTCTTC
V gene: TRBV7-2; CDR3 length: 15; D gene: TRBD1; J gene: TRBJ1-5; clone size: NA; CDR3 protein: CASSLPGQSNQPQHF; CDR3 DNA: TGTGCCAGCAGCCTACCGGGACAGAGCAATCAGCCCCAGCATTTT
V gene: TRBV28; CDR3 length: 11; D gene: NA; J gene: TRBJ1-3; clone size: NA; CDR3 protein: CASTGGNTIYF; CDR3 DNA: TGTGCCAGCACAGGGGGAAACACCATATATTTT
V gene: TRBV7-3; CDR3 length: 13; D gene: NA; J gene: TRBJ1-6; clone size: NA; CDR3 protein: CASSLGTFSPLHF; CDR3 DNA: TGTGCCAGCAGCTTAGGGACATTTTCACCCCTCCACTTT
V gene: TRBV7-9; CDR3 length: 13; D gene: NA; J gene: TRBJ2-7; clone size: NA; CDR3 protein: CASSWDSSYEQYF; CDR3 DNA: TGTGCCAGCAGCTGGGACTCCTCCTACGAGCAGTACTTC
V gene: TRBV2; CDR3 length: 12; D gene: TRBD1; J gene: TRBJ1-2; clone size: NA; CDR3 protein: CASTQGAYGYTF; CDR3 DNA: TGTGCCAGCACCCAGGGGGCGTATGGCTACACCTTC
V gene: TRBV4-1; CDR3 length: 14; D gene: NA; J gene: TRBJ2-7; clone size: NA; CDR3 protein: CASSQDPRTYEQYF; CDR3 DNA: TGCGCCAGCAGCCAAGACCCCAGGACCTACGAGCAGTACTTC
V gene: TRBV12-3/TRBV12-4; CDR3 length: 13; D gene: NA; J gene: TRBJ1-2; clone size: NA; CDR3 protein: CASSLDSSQGYTF; CDR3 DNA: TGTGCCAGCAGTTTAGATTCTTCGCAGGGCTACACCTTC
V gene: TRBV6-5; CDR3 length: 14; D gene: NA; J gene: TRBJ1-3; clone size: NA; CDR3 protein: CASRTGASGNTIYF; CDR3 DNA: TGTGCCAGCAGGACAGGTGCCTCTGGAAACACCATATATTTT
V gene: TRBV28; CDR3 length: 12; D gene: NA; J gene: TRBJ2-2; clone size: NA; CDR3 protein: CASSLVTGELFF; CDR3 DNA: TGTGCCAGCAGTTTAGTAACCGGGGAGCTGTTTTTT
V gene: TRBV13; CDR3 length: 17; D gene: TRBD1; J gene: TRBJ2-7; clone size: few; CDR3 protein: CASSIATGTGGFYEQYF; CDR3 DNA: TGTGCCAGCAGCATAGCTACCGGGACAGGGGGCTTCTACGAGCAGTACTTC
V gene: TRBV6-2/TRBV6-3; CDR3 length: 12; D gene: NA; J gene: TRBJ2-2; clone size: NA; CDR3 protein: CASSLSPGELFF; CDR3 DNA: TGTGCCAGCAGTCTTAGTCCTGGGGAGCTGTTTTTT
V gene: TRBV7-2; CDR3 length: 13; D gene: NA; J gene: TRBJ1-5; clone size: NA; CDR3 protein: CASSRDTNQPQHF; CDR3 DNA: TGTGCCAGCAGCAGGGACACCAATCAGCCCCAGCATTTT
V gene: TRBV7-7; CDR3 length: 14; D gene: NA; J gene: TRBJ1-1; clone size: NA; CDR3 protein: CASSPGHLNTEAFF; CDR3 DNA: TGTGCCAGCAGTCCCGGACACTTGAACACTGAAGCTTTCTTT
V gene: TRBV14; CDR3 length: 16; D gene: NA; J gene: TRBJ1-1; clone size: NA; CDR3 protein: CASSQEYGQGPSEAFF; CDR3 DNA: TGTGCCAGCAGCCAAGAGTACGGCCAGGGCCCCTCTGAAGCTTTCTTT
V gene: TRBV6-5; CDR3 length: 15; D gene: NA; J gene: TRBJ1-2; clone size: NA; CDR3 protein: CASSRLGVVHYGYTF; CDR3 DNA: TGTGCCAGCAGCCGTCTCGGAGTCGTACACTATGGCTACACCTTC
V gene: TRBV3-1/TRBV3-2; CDR3 length: 15; D gene: TRBD1; J gene: TRBJ1-1; clone size: medium-sized; CDR3 protein: CASSPQTGVFTEAFF; CDR3 DNA: TGTGCCAGCAGCCCGCAGACAGGGGTTTTTACTGAAGCTTTCTTT
V gene: TRBV6-1; CDR3 length: 17; D gene: NA; J gene: TRBJ1-5; clone size: once; CDR3 protein: CASSEAMWSVQGQPQHF; CDR3 DNA: TGTGCCAGCAGTGAAGCGATGTGGTCTGTTCAGGGTCAGCCCCAGCATTTT
V gene: TRBV5-8; CDR3 length: 15; D gene: NA; J gene: TRBJ1-5; clone size: NA; CDR3 protein: CASSLGQGSNQPQHF; CDR3 DNA: TGTGCCAGCAGCTTGGGGCAGGGTAGCAATCAGCCCCAGCATTTT
V gene: TRBV27; CDR3 length: 14; D gene: TRBD1; J gene: TRBJ1-1; clone size: NA; CDR3 protein: CASSRTGLNTEAFF; CDR3 DNA: TGTGCCAGCAGTCGGACAGGCCTGAACACTGAAGCTTTCTTT
V gene: TRBV5-1; CDR3 length: 15; D gene: TRBD2; J gene: TRBJ2-3; clone size: NA; CDR3 protein: CASSTGLVGTDTQYF; CDR3 DNA: TGCGCCAGCAGCACTGGACTAGTTGGCACAGATACGCAGTATTTT
V gene: TRBV7-2; CDR3 length: 15; D gene: TRBD1; J gene: TRBJ1-5; clone size: few; CDR3 protein: CASSLGTGNRQPQHF; CDR3 DNA: TGTGCCAGCAGCTTAGGGACAGGTAATCGTCAGCCCCAGCATTTT
V gene: TRBV2; CDR3 length: 12; D gene: TRBD1; J gene: TRBJ2-7; clone size: NA; CDR3 protein: CASGGQKNEQYF; CDR3 DNA: TGTGCCAGCGGGGGACAGAAAAACGAGCAGTACTTC
V gene: TRBV19; CDR3 length: 14; D gene: TRBD1; J gene: TRBJ1-1; clone size: NA; CDR3 protein: CASSRDRNVPEAFF; CDR3 DNA: TGTGCCAGTAGTCGGGACAGAAATGTTCCCGAAGCTTTCTTT
V gene: TRBV5-5; CDR3 length: 15; D gene: NA; J gene: TRBJ2-4; clone size: NA; CDR3 protein: CASSLELAVKNIQYF; CDR3 DNA: TGTGCCAGCAGCTTGGAACTAGCCGTCAAAAACATTCAGTACTTC
V gene: TRBV5-1; CDR3 length: 15; D gene: NA; J gene: TRBJ2-7; clone size: NA; CDR3 protein: CASSLTGTRSNEQYF; CDR3 DNA: TGCGCCAGCAGCTTGACCGGGACTCGGAGTAACGAGCAGTACTTC
V gene: TRBV24-1; CDR3 length: 20; D gene: TRBD2; J gene: TRBJ2-1; clone size: NA; CDR3 protein: CATSDVYGTSEPESYNEQFF; CDR3 DNA: TGTGCCACCAGTGATGTCTACGGGACTAGCGAGCCGGAGTCTTACAATGAGCAGTTCTTC
V gene: TRBV30; CDR3 length: 20; D gene: TRBD1; J gene: TRBJ2-5; clone size: NA; CDR3 protein: CAWRKTGVGTGVGPLETQYF; CDR3 DNA: TGTGCCTGGAGAAAGACAGGGGTTGGGACAGGGGTTGGACCGTTAGAGACCCAGTACTTC
V gene: TRBV10-2; CDR3 length: 14; D gene: NA; J gene: TRBJ2-5; clone size: few; CDR3 protein: CASSEGGYQETQYF; CDR3 DNA: TGCGCCAGCAGTGAAGGGGGATACCAAGAGACCCAGTACTTC
V gene: TRBV6-2/TRBV6-3; CDR3 length: 16; D gene: NA; J gene: TRBJ1-3; clone size: NA; CDR3 protein: CASSYFPGENGNTIYF; CDR3 DNA: TGTGCCAGCAGTTACTTCCCAGGGGAGAATGGAAACACCATATATTTT
V gene: TRBV4-1; CDR3 length: 19; D gene: NA; J gene: TRBJ1-2; clone size: many; CDR3 protein: CASSQDSITTKDSYYGYTF; CDR3 DNA: TGCGCCAGCAGCCAAGACAGTATTACGACCAAAGACAGCTACTATGGCTACACCTTC
V gene: TRBV30; CDR3 length: 17; D gene: TRBD2; J gene: TRBJ2-3; clone size: NA; CDR3 protein: CAWSVKTQRGGGDTQYF; CDR3 DNA: TGTGCCTGGAGTGTAAAGACCCAGCGGGGGGGCGGGGATACGCAGTATTTT
V gene: TRBV3-1/TRBV3-2; CDR3 length: 16; D gene: NA; J gene: TRBJ2-3; clone size: medium-sized; CDR3 protein: CASSQWGGTDTDTQYF; CDR3 DNA: TGTGCCAGCAGCCAATGGGGCGGGACCGACACAGATACGCAGTATTTT
V gene: TRBV5-8; CDR3 length: 13; D gene: NA; J gene: TRBJ2-1; clone size: NA; CDR3 protein: CASSLSGGLEQFF; CDR3 DNA: TGTGCCAGCAGCTTGTCGGGGGGCCTTGAGCAGTTCTTC
V gene: TRBV29-1; CDR3 length: 14; D gene: NA; J gene: TRBJ2-1; clone size: NA; CDR3 protein: CSVDSRVGINEQFF; CDR3 DNA: TGCAGCGTTGATTCCAGGGTCGGTATCAATGAGCAGTTCTTC
V gene: TRBV7-9; CDR3 length: 12; D gene: NA; J gene: TRBJ1-1; clone size: few; CDR3 protein: CASSFDSFEAFF; CDR3 DNA: TGTGCCAGCAGCTTTGACAGCTTTGAAGCTTTCTTT
V gene: TRBV5-6; CDR3 length: 15; D gene: TRBD2; J gene: TRBJ2-1; clone size: NA; CDR3 protein: CASSLVREIYNEQFF; CDR3 DNA: TGTGCCAGCAGCTTGGTGCGGGAGATTTACAATGAGCAGTTCTTC
V gene: TRBV5-8; CDR3 length: 13; D gene: NA; J gene: TRBJ1-3; clone size: NA; CDR3 protein: CATRRDTGNTIYF; CDR3 DNA: TGTGCCACCAGGAGGGACACTGGAAACACCATATATTTT
V gene: TRBV19; CDR3 length: 12; D gene: TRBD1; J gene: TRBJ1-5; clone size: NA; CDR3 protein: CASKQGDQPQHF; CDR3 DNA: TGTGCCAGTAAGCAGGGGGATCAGCCCCAGCATTTT
V gene: TRBV5-1; CDR3 length: 15; D gene: NA; J gene: TRBJ2-3; clone size: once; CDR3 protein: CASSLLADPSDTQYF; CDR3 DNA: TGCGCCAGCAGCTTGTTGGCAGATCCTTCGGATACGCAGTATTTT
V gene: TRBV5-4; CDR3 length: 16; D gene: TRBD2; J gene: TRBJ2-5; clone size: NA; CDR3 protein: CASSKIREGRKETQYF; CDR3 DNA: TGTGCCAGCAGCAAAATTCGGGAGGGCCGAAAGGAGACCCAGTACTTC
V gene: TRBV7-2; CDR3 length: 14; D gene: NA; J gene: TRBJ1-1; clone size: NA; CDR3 protein: CASSPETGNTEAFF; CDR3 DNA: TGTGCCAGCAGCCCGGAAACAGGGAACACTGAAGCTTTCTTT
V gene: TRBV11-2; CDR3 length: 13; D gene: NA; J gene: TRBJ1-1; clone size: NA; CDR3 protein: CASSSHMMLEAFF; CDR3 DNA: TGTGCCAGCAGCTCGCATATGATGCTAGAAGCTTTCTTT
V gene: TRBV24-1; CDR3 length: 15; D gene: TRBD1; J gene: TRBJ1-2; clone size: NA; CDR3 protein: CATSGNRDRRYGYTF; CDR3 DNA: TGTGCCACCAGTGGTAACCGGGACAGACGGTATGGCTACACCTTC
V gene: TRBV19; CDR3 length: 13; D gene: NA; J gene: TRBJ1-4; clone size: NA; CDR3 protein: CASSDRANEKLFF; CDR3 DNA: TGTGCCAGTAGTGACAGAGCTAATGAAAAACTGTTTTTT